This T cell receptor (beta chain) comes out of a study of cytomegalovirus exposure and HLA in healthy donors. The CDR3 has 19 residues. CDR1 MGHRA and CDR2 YSYEKL come from the germline V gene. V dropped 2 bases and J dropped 1 base, with 21 bases sitting between them. The PCR ran on 60 Vbeta and 13 Jbeta primers. Using immunoSEQ multiplex PCR, the repertoire was profiled, and TCRdb retains in-frame clones only, with some absent. The sample carries approximately 280,000 clones, roughly 89% recorded once. Concerning this clone: The antigen is unknown.

Overall study results and limits: Most subjects had HLA-A and HLA-B alleles reportedly predicted accurately by TCR beta sequences.

The donors, nominally healthy at sampling, likely had unrecorded immune exposures. This chain uses TRBV4-1 with TRBJ1-5, with a weak D call TRBD1 (5 bases). The receptor was isolated from a man between 40 and 49 years old in good health and CMV-seropositive. The sequenced material came from PBMCs. The chain's CDR3 is CASSQTAGQGRVSNQPQHF. DNA for the CDR3: TGCGCCAGCAGCCAAACGGCGGGGCAGGGTCGGGTAAGCAATCAGCCCCAGCATTTT.